Sequencing of this T cell receptor (beta chain) was carried out in a study of T cell repertoires in cytomegalovirus infection. Looking at the study overall: Epitope selection comprised recently identified HLA-C-restricted CMV epitopes and well-studied HLA-B-restricted CMV epitopes. Public TCR beta signatures were indicative of both CMV infection and a matching HLA type.

Findings and limits, study-wide: The response measured ex vivo was dominated by TCR beta clonotypes (HLA-C-restricted and CMV-specific). The study identified carriers of CMV plus the relevant HLA from cumulative public TCR beta family frequency.

Of note for this clonotype: Its antigen is still unknown.

MiXCR was run by TCRdb on the reads, yielding one entry per CDR3 protein. The sample holds 110,000 to 150,000 distinct CDR3 sequences, 25% to 35% seen once. The CDR3 totals 15 residues. Germline CDR1 is LNHNV and CDR2 is YYDKDF (reference sequence). Between the trimmed V and J ends, which lost 3 bases and 8 bases, there was a span of 16 bases. The chain couples TRBV15 to TRBJ1-4; D is undetermined. The TCR sequence derives from a human donor in good health (CMV status not recorded). Some clones in this sample may be carry-over from other donors' samples. The sample consisted of CD8+ T cells from cultured PBMCs, taken from culture after CMV antigen stimulation. As DNA, the CDR3 is TGTGCCACCAGCAGTCATCGTGGGGTTGGGGAAAAACTGTTTTTT. It codes for CATSSHRGVGEKLFF.